This TCR beta chain comes out of a study of T cell responses to AZD1222 COVID-19 vaccine. The repertoire was sequenced with immunoSEQ multiplex PCR; TCRdb's copy has only in-frame clones and lacks some. This sample has some 150,000 clones, with approximately 86% found just once. Study-wide results and caveats: Vaccine-associated CD4 TCRs spanned spike, dominant at 160-218 and 743-854.

The CDR3 contains 18 residues. With 2 bases removed from V and 0 bases from J, the gap between germline ends came to 16 bases. Germline CDR1 reads SGHTA; CDR2 reads FQGTGA. This clone was seen repeatedly, ten times or more. What it recognizes is unknown. This receptor was taken from an adult who received the MenACWY meningococcal vaccine as a control. The starting material was peripheral blood, obtained 28 days after the second dose of the MenACWY control vaccine. The gene calls are TRBV7-3 and TRBJ2-2; D possibly corresponds to TRBD2 (7 bases). In nucleotides, the CDR3 is TGTGCCAGCAGCTTATACATTGCGGGGGCTTCGAACACCGGGGAGCTGTTTTTT. Translated: CASSLYIAGASNTGELFF.